What follows are 17 T cell receptor beta chains derived from one specimen sequenced in a study of regulatory T cells in long-lasting Graves disease. Building the TCR beta libraries relied on iRepertoire HTBI primers, and CDR3 regions underwent Arm-PCR. TCRdb processed the multiplex PCR reads anew with MiXCR; each CDR3 protein has one entry. The table includes about 470,000 distinct CDR3 sequences, approximately 15% detected once. Specified time point: newly diagnosed GD, antithyroid drugs for less than 3 months. The TCR library used RNA extracted from PBMCs. Another study also made use of these data, one on T cells in Graves' hyperthyroidism and ophthalmopathy.

The source was peripheral blood mononuclear cells (PBMCs), collected at new diagnosis, from a patient treated with antithyroid drugs. The receptors were sampled from a woman aged 25-40 years with Graves disease.

This clonotype occurred many times. V and J are TRBV10-1 and TRBJ1-1; 8 bases map to TRBD1. CDR3 length: 17 amino acids. The J segment lost 4 bases and the V segment lost 2 bases, leaving 12 bases of the junction unmatched. CDR1 and CDR2 (germline): WNHNN, SYGVQD (reference sequence). The CDR3 is CASSEAIGTDRVTEAFF. CDR3 coding DNA: TGCGCCAGCAGTGAGGCGATAGGCACGGACAGGGTCACTGAAGCTTTCTTT.

The rearrangement links TRBV7-8 to TRBJ2-7, with a tentative D call TRBD2 (6 bases). V shed 2 bases and J shed 0 bases, with 11 bases lying between them. CDR1 is SGHVS and CDR2 is FQNEAQ in the germline V gene. The CDR3 consists of 15 residues. The CDR3, as DNA: TGTGCCAGCAGCTTAACTAGCCAGTTCTCCTACGAGCAGTACTTC. Translation gives CASSLTSQFSYEQYF.

Only a few counts were recorded for this clonotype. The chain recombines TRBV4-1 with TRBJ1-3, with 12 bases fitting TRBD1. Trimming removed 0 bases from V and 4 bases from J; junction bases left unmatched: 4. Germline V gene lookup returns CDR1 MGHRA and CDR2 YSYEKL. The CDR3 contains 17 residues. CDR3 coding DNA: TGCGCCAGCAGCCAAGAGTCTGGGACAGGGGGCGGAAACACCATATATTTT. Residues: CASSQESGTGGGNTIYF.

Only a few counts were recorded for this clonotype. This chain uses TRBV6-1 with TRBJ1-1; 7 positions agree with TRBD1. J gave up 6 bases and V 5 bases, and 12 bases lay outside the gene matches. Germline-derived CDR1 and CDR2 are MNHNS and SASEGT. The CDR3 is made up of 15 amino acids. The CDR3 DNA reads as TGTGCCAGCAGTCGACTTCTAGACAGGGCCCCTGAAGCTTTCTTT. Residues: CASSRLLDRAPEAFF.

This clonotype was counted many times. The chain is built from TRBV11-2 and TRBJ2-1, with 8 bases aligning to TRBD2. The CDR3 is 19 residues long. Trimming removed 3 bases from V and 0 bases from J; junction bases left unmatched: 13. The germline CDR1 and CDR2 sequences are SGHAT and FQNNGV. The CDR3 bases are TGTGCCAGCAGCTTCCTTACTAGCGGCGTTAGAACCTCCTACAATGAGCAGTTCTTC. Protein product: CASSFLTSGVRTSYNEQFF.

This clonotype showed up many times. This chain uses TRBV27 with TRBJ2-7; TRBD2 might be the D (6 bases). Trimming took off 4 bases at V and 6 bases at J, with 13 bases between the two ends. The germline CDR1 and CDR2 sequences are MNHEY and SMNVEV (reference sequence). The CDR3 covers 13 residues. CDR3: CASSSKLASEQYF. The CDR3, as DNA: TGTGCCAGCAGTTCGAAACTAGCCTCCGAGCAGTACTTC.

With respect to this clonotype: It may be a read error: a sequence one base away is much more abundant. Since no conserved phenylalanine or tryptophan closes the CDR3, a read error is the likely cause. DNA for the CDR3: TGTGCCACCAGCGGAGGGGTAGCCGTCGGCTCCTACGAGCAGTACCTC. Its protein product is CATSGGVAVGSYEQYL. The chain carries TRBV15 and TRBJ2-7; D possibly corresponds to TRBD2 (6 bases). V shed 5 bases and J shed 0 bases, with 17 bases lying between them. CDR3 length: 16 residues. Germline V CDR1 and CDR2: LNHNV, YYDKDF (reference sequence).

The sample holds many counts of this clonotype. The CDR3 here is CASSPRGGYSYEQYF. The CDR3 DNA reads as TGTGCCAGCAGCCCTAGAGGAGGATACTCCTACGAGCAGTACTTC. The rearrangement joins TRBV7-6 to TRBJ2-7, with D perhaps TRBD2 (5 bases). The V end lost 5 bases, the J end lost 0 bases, and 14 bases lay between the germline ends. The germline gives CDR1 SGHVS, CDR2 FNYEAQ. This CDR3 has 15 residues.

This rearrangement joins TRBV6-9 to TRBJ2-3; unclear D gene. Germline CDR1 reads MNHGY; CDR2 reads SVAAGI. Trimming stripped 3 bases from V and 6 bases from J, with 16 bases between. CDR3 size: 15 residues. This CDR3 reads CASSYRSRGWDTQYF. The CDR3 nucleotides are TGTGCCAGCAGTTACAGATCCCGTGGGTGGGATACGCAGTATTTT.

A remark on this clonotype: Given a much more abundant clone one base away, this may be a read error. The chain uses TRBV20-1 and TRBJ2-5; tentatively, D is TRBD1 (5 bases). From germline, CDR1 is DFQATT and CDR2 SNEGSKA (reference sequence). The CDR3 consists of 17 residues. V was shortened by 0 bases and J by 11 bases, with 28 bases between the two germline ends. CDR3 sequence (DNA): TGCAGTGCTAGAGATCTCCTTTCAGGGCCCCGGGTCGGTGAGCAGTACTTC. Encoded protein: CSARDLLSGPRVGEQYF.

The table lists this clonotype with many counts. The chain links TRBV25-1 to TRBJ1-4; TRBD1 is a possible D gene (5 bases). Trimming cost V 6 bases and J 5 bases, with 16 bases left between them. The V gene's germline CDR1 is MGHDK and CDR2 SYGVNS. The CDR3 totals 15 residues. Here the CDR3 DNA reads TGTGCCAGCAGGGGGGACGGCGGAAGAAATGAAAAACTGTTTTTT. Its translation: CASRGDGGRNEKLFF.

This clonotype was detected many times. The V gene is TRBV3-1, the J gene TRBJ2-7, with 8 nucleotides matching TRBD2. CDR1 and CDR2 (germline): LGHDT, YNNKEL (reference sequence). The V and J ends lost 1 base and 5 bases, in that order; junction bases with no gene match: 4. The CDR3 is 14 residues long. The CDR3 loop reads CASSQGLARHEQYF. In DNA form, the CDR3 reads TGTGCCAGCAGCCAAGGACTAGCGAGACACGAGCAGTACTTC.

The chain combines TRBV19 with TRBJ2-3, with 8 bases lining up with TRBD2. The CDR3 covers 18 residues. Germline CDR1 and CDR2: LNHDA and SQIVND (reference sequence). The V segment lost 3 bases and the J segment 0 bases; nucleotides outside the gene matches: 11. The CDR3 DNA sequence: TGTGCCAGTAGTATGCCCAGCGGGAGAGTAATTAGCACAGATACGCAGTATTTT. Translated: CASSMPSGRVISTDTQYF.

This clonotype was counted at least ten times. CDR3 sequence (DNA): TGTGCCAGCAGTGAATTCCGACGAGAGGGAAGCTCCTACGAGCAGTACTTC. It codes for CASSEFRREGSSYEQYF. This rearrangement joins TRBV6-1 to TRBJ2-7; a possible D gene is TRBD2 (5 bases). The CDR3 length is 17 residues. Germline loops: CDR1 MNHNS, CDR2 SASEGT. Trimming removed 2 bases at V and 0 bases at J, with 17 bases between.

Concerning this clonotype itself: This may be a read error, as it is one base from a much larger clone. The chain links TRBV28 to TRBJ2-7; no firm D call. The CDR3 length is 12 residues. Germline CDR1 and CDR2: MDHEN and SYDVKM. CDR3 bases: TGTGCCGGCAGCCTCCATCCCTACGAGCAGTACTTC. It translates to CAGSLHPYEQYF.

This chain joins TRBV11-2 and TRBJ2-2, with 8 positions matching TRBD2. With 5 bases clipped from V and 6 bases from J, the junction kept 8 bases outside the gene matches. The CDR3 runs to 15 residues. CDR1 SGHAT and CDR2 FQNNGV come from the germline V gene. The CDR3, as DNA: TGTGCCAGCAGCCCGATAAGCGGGAGAGCCGGGGAGCTGTTTTTT. Translation gives CASSPISGRAGELFF.

The chain links TRBV5-1 to TRBJ1-2; no firm D call. Germline V gene data show CDR1 as SGHRS and CDR2 as YFSETQ. This CDR3 has 14 amino acids. Trimming removed 0 bases from V and 2 bases from J, with 8 bases in between. The CDR3 sequence: CASSLGTLNYGYTF. CDR3 coding DNA: TGCGCCAGCAGCTTGGGAACCCTAAACTATGGCTACACCTTC.